The rows below give T cell receptor beta chains drawn from one sample of a study of blood T cell repertoires in COVID-19. The method was immunoSEQ multiplex PCR; TCRdb's version includes in-frame clones alone and lacks a portion of them. The data show 300,000 to 350,000 clones, with under 90% seen just once and roughly a tenth held by the top ten. Sample: PBMCs or T cells enriched from blood (not recorded which). The receptors stem from a woman in her twenties or thirties who had recovered from COVID-19. Each CDR3 is given with its conserved first and last residue. The D gene is left open where the match is weak. Where a row states a size, it is once, few, many or the class of an expanded clone; other rows omit it.

clone_size	v_call	d_call	j_call	cdr3_aa	cdr3_nt
-	TRBV5-8	-	TRBJ2-1	CASSSGLAYNEQFF	TGTGCCAGCAGCTCGGGGTTGGCCTACAATGAGCAGTTCTTC
-	TRBV18	TRBD1	TRBJ2-2	CASSPRDSQGNTGELFF	TGTGCCAGCTCACCCCGGGACAGCCAGGGGAACACCGGGGAGCTGTTTTTT
-	TRBV7-2	-	TRBJ2-7	CASSWKVSQSSYEQYF	TGTGCCAGCAGCTGGAAAGTGTCACAGAGCTCCTACGAGCAGTACTTC
-	TRBV30	TRBD1	TRBJ1-4	CAWSRGQGYNEKLFF	TGTGCCTGGAGTCGTGGACAGGGGTATAATGAAAAACTGTTTTTT
-	TRBV7-9	TRBD1	TRBJ1-2	CASSSEHRGHGYTF	TGTGCCAGCAGCTCGGAACACAGGGGGCATGGCTACACCTTC
once	TRBV15	TRBD1	TRBJ2-7	CATSRDRAGGRSYEQYF	TGTGCCACCAGCAGAGATAGGGCAGGGGGCAGGTCCTACGAGCAGTACTTC
few	TRBV5-6	-	TRBJ1-2	CASSFVVSGLYGYTF	TGTGCCAGCAGCTTCGTCGTGTCAGGCCTTTATGGCTACACCTTC
-	TRBV12-5	TRBD1	TRBJ2-1	CASGPGTGGYNEQFF	TGTGCTAGTGGCCCCGGGACAGGGGGATACAATGAGCAGTTCTTC
-	TRBV3-1/TRBV3-2	-	TRBJ1-5	CASSQGGGHSNQPQHF	TGTGCCAGCAGCCAAGGGGGCGGCCATAGCAATCAGCCCCAGCATTTT
-	TRBV27	TRBD1	TRBJ1-2	CASRRKTGTGWNGYTF	TGTGCCAGCAGACGAAAAACCGGGACAGGGTGGAATGGCTACACCTTC
-	TRBV11-2	TRBD1	TRBJ1-5	CASRSGQGDGNNQPQHF	TGTGCCAGCAGGTCCGGACAGGGGGACGGTAACAATCAGCCCCAGCATTTT
-	TRBV10-3	-	TRBJ2-3	CAISVGDYTDTQYF	TGTGCCATCAGTGTAGGGGATTACACTGATACGCAGTATTTT
-	TRBV3-1/TRBV3-2	TRBD1	TRBJ2-3	CASSYRDRGCIADTQYF	TGTGCCAGCAGCTACCGGGACAGGGGGTGTATCGCAGATACGCAGTATTTT
-	TRBV2	TRBD2	TRBJ2-2	CASSSLGTSGREGRGELFF	TGTGCCAGCAGTAGCCTTGGGACTAGCGGGAGGGAAGGCCGCGGGGAGCTGTTTTTT
-	TRBV7-2	TRBD2	TRBJ2-7	CASSPQAGEDEQYF	TGTGCCAGCAGCCCACAAGCGGGAGAAGACGAGCAGTACTTC
-	TRBV29-1	TRBD2	TRBJ2-7	CSARLAGISEQYF	TGCAGCGCCAGACTAGCGGGAATTTCCGAGCAGTACTTC
-	TRBV5-1	-	TRBJ1-1	CASRYGSTLNTEAFF	TGCGCCAGCAGGTACGGGTCCACTTTGAACACTGAAGCTTTCTTT
few	TRBV7-9	-	TRBJ2-5	CASSLGAGREKFQETQYF	TGTGCCAGCAGCTTAGGAGCAGGACGGGAGAAGTTTCAAGAGACCCAGTACTTC
-	TRBV19	TRBD1	TRBJ2-7	CASSGPGGPYEQYF	TGTGCCAGTAGTGGTCCAGGGGGTCCCTACGAGCAGTACTTC
-	TRBV27	-	TRBJ2-7	CASSLSGVSYEQYF	TGTGCCAGCAGTTTGTCGGGGGTCTCCTACGAGCAGTACTTC
-	TRBV3-1/TRBV3-2	TRBD1	TRBJ1-5	CASSQTGNQPQHF	TGTGCCAGCAGCCAGACAGGGAATCAGCCCCAGCATTTT
-	TRBV5-1	-	TRBJ1-2	CASSLPNSVVGAYGYTF	TGCGCCAGCAGCCTACCGAACAGCGTGGTGGGAGCATATGGCTACACCTTC
-	TRBV27	TRBD1	TRBJ1-1	CASSLWDSSSEAFF	TGTGCCAGCAGTTTATGGGACAGCTCATCTGAAGCTTTCTTT
once	TRBV13	TRBD2	TRBJ2-7	CASSPGTSGAYEQYF	TGTGCCAGCAGCCCCGGGACTAGCGGGGCCTACGAGCAGTACTTC